This T cell receptor beta chain was sequenced in a study of blood T cell repertoires in COVID-19. About the research overall: T cells, B-cell-depleted T cells, or PBMCs provided the cDNA or gDNA that served as material.

Everyone who took part was about 18 to 90 years old, and they came from 20 to 25 US areas. Per the original data handling: From reference gene primer amplification, estimates of nucleated cell counts were derived. The assay was immunoSEQ multiplex PCR, and TCRdb's table has in-frame clones only and misses some. V and J calls and clone size follow that table, whereas D and trimming were derived from the DNA. The top ten clones hold roughly 1% of a sample with some 350,000 clones, 85% to 90% of them seen once. Trimming pared 8 bases from V and 0 bases from J, leaving 8 bases between. CDR1 is WSHSY and CDR2 is SAAADI in the germline V gene. The CDR3 sequence is 13 residues long. This clone was observed a single time.

V gene TRBV10-2 combines with J gene TRBJ1-3; the D is unclear. This receptor was identified in a man in his late teens or twenties who had recovered from COVID-19. The sequenced material came from PBMCs or T cells enriched from blood (not recorded which). CDR3 sequence: CASSEISGNTIYF. The CDR3 DNA follows: TGCGCCAGCTCGGAGATCTCTGGAAACACCATATATTTT.